This T cell receptor beta chain was sequenced in a study of CD8 T cells in Susac syndrome. RNA amounts of about 0.5 to 1 ug underwent reverse transcription with random hexamers. One entry per CDR3 protein, called by TCRdb with MiXCR from the immunoSEQ multiplex PCR reads. The table lists some 180,000 distinct CDR3 sequences, approximately 93% of them singletons. Germline V gives CDR1 GTSNPN, CDR2 SVGIG (reference sequence). This CDR3 spans 13 amino acids. Losses at the gene ends were 4 bases for V and 3 bases for J; bases not matched to a gene: 1. TEMRA cells were FACS-enriched, unlike CD8+ and CD4+ T cells, which were negatively isolated.

V gene TRBV30 combines with J gene TRBJ1-4; 8 bases map to TRBD1. The sequenced sample was CD4+ T cells from PBMCs. This receptor was identified in a human donor in good health. The CDR3 DNA sequence: TGTGCCTGGAACAGGGGGGCTAATGAAAAACTGTTTTTT. This codes for CAWNRGANEKLFF.